This section outlines one TCR beta chain sequence together with its context. Sequenced by immunoSEQ multiplex PCR; TCRdb stores in-frame clones only, minus some. This repertoire shows roughly 220,000 clones, approximately 90% found once; its top ten account for around 3.8%. These data come from a study of blood T cell repertoires in COVID-19. Allocation to cohorts depended on clinical history reported by the participants. CDR1 SGHAT and CDR2 FQNNGV come from the germline V gene. The CDR3 runs to 15 residues. V dropped 5 bases and J dropped 2; count of bases not matched to a gene: 7. This receptor was identified in a middle-aged woman with acute COVID-19. The chain is built from TRBV11-2 and TRBJ2-3, with 7 bases aligning to TRBD2. Sequencing was performed on PBMCs or T cells enriched from blood (not recorded which). The CDR3 spells CASSHGGTNTDTQYF. The CDR3 bases are TGTGCCAGCAGCCACGGGGGGACCAACACAGATACGCAGTATTTT.